The entry below gives a single TCR beta chain sequence along with its context. Its matching antigen is unknown. The same CDR3 can be traced to other DNA sequences in this sample. These data belong to a study of shared clonotypes between healthy human individuals. Overall study findings and caveats: Generation probability values for non-shared clonotypes were lower than those for clonotypes shared by all four donors.

Clones were read by immunoSEQ multiplex PCR, and TCRdb kept only the in-frame ones, dropping some. This repertoire shows about 2.1 million clones, 93% found once; its top ten account for roughly 1.7%. Naivety among CD8 cells was defined by CD45RO negativity and positive CCR7 selection, thereby excluding terminally differentiated effector memory CD45RA+ cells. Trimming stripped 3 bases from V and 1 base from J, with 10 bases between. The CDR3 contains 15 residues. CDR1 and CDR2 (germline): LNHDA, SQIVND (reference sequence). The receptor comes from a man between 18 and 29 years old in good health. Some clones in this sample may be carry-over from other donors' samples. Material: naive CD8+ T cells from PBMCs. V usage is TRBV19 and J usage is TRBJ2-1; perhaps TRBD2 as D (5 bases). The CDR3 bases are TGTGCCAGTAGTATCGGACTGGTATCCTACAATGAGCAGTTCTTC. Translated, it gives CASSIGLVSYNEQFF.